This is a list of T cell receptor beta chains from one sample in a study of blood T cell repertoires in COVID-19. Assay used: immunoSEQ multiplex PCR; TCRdb lists only in-frame clones, some missing. In the table there are some 230,000 clones, roughly 80% of which are singletons. The sample was peripheral blood. All receptors derive from a woman aged 55-70 years who had recovered from COVID-19. The CDR3 runs from the conserved cysteine through the conserved F or W. D genes are given only for firm matches. Not every row has a clone size; where given, it reads once, few, many or a size class.

V: TRBV5-4; J: TRBJ2-3; size: NA; D: TRBD2; DNA: TGTGCCAGCAGCTTAGGCCTAGCGGGGGCCTACACAGATACGCAGTATTTT; CDR3: CASSLGLAGAYTDTQYF
V: TRBV12-3/TRBV12-4; J: TRBJ1-1; size: once; D: NA; DNA: TGTGCCAGCACCTTGGGAGTGAACACTGAAGCTTTCTTT; CDR3: CASTLGVNTEAFF
V: TRBV19; J: TRBJ1-2; size: NA; D: NA; DNA: TGTGCCAGTAGTATAGATCCTCCCGTCGGCTATGGCTACACCTTC; CDR3: CASSIDPPVGYGYTF
V: TRBV6-2/TRBV6-3; J: TRBJ1-1; size: NA; D: TRBD1; DNA: TGTGCCAGCAGCTCGAGGACAGGGTATTATGAAGCTTTCTTT; CDR3: CASSSRTGYYEAFF
V: TRBV28; J: TRBJ2-3; size: few; D: TRBD1; DNA: TGTGCCAGCAGAACAGGGGTAGATACGCAGTATTTT; CDR3: CASRTGVDTQYF
V: TRBV19; J: TRBJ1-5; size: NA; D: TRBD1; DNA: TGTGCCAGTACCGGGACAGGATATCAGCCCCAGCATTTT; CDR3: CASTGTGYQPQHF
V: TRBV5-6; J: TRBJ1-4; size: NA; D: NA; DNA: TGTGCCAGCAGCTTGGAACAGTCTAATGAAAAACTGTTTTTT; CDR3: CASSLEQSNEKLFF
V: TRBV30; J: TRBJ1-2; size: NA; D: NA; DNA: TGTGCCTGGATTCGACCCGAGGAAGGAGGCTACACCTTC; CDR3: CAWIRPEEGGYTF
V: TRBV7-3; J: TRBJ2-2; size: NA; D: NA; DNA: NA; CDR3: CASSSSTSGNTGELFF
V: TRBV7-3; J: TRBJ2-1; size: once; D: TRBD2; DNA: TGTGCCAGCAGCCCCGGGACTAGCTTTGATGAGCAGTTCTTC; CDR3: CASSPGTSFDEQFF
V: TRBV18; J: TRBJ2-7; size: once; D: NA; DNA: TGTGCCAGCTCCTCCTCAGGGGCAATGCCCTACGAGCAGTACTTC; CDR3: CASSSSGAMPYEQYF
V: TRBV7-6; J: TRBJ2-1; size: NA; D: NA; DNA: TGTGCCAGCAGCTTAGTAGGAGCCAACAATGAGCAGTTCTTC; CDR3: CASSLVGANNEQFF
V: TRBV6-5; J: TRBJ1-2; size: NA; D: TRBD1; DNA: TGTGCCAGCAGTTACCAGGGGGGCGATGGCTACACCTTC; CDR3: CASSYQGGDGYTF
V: TRBV7-9; J: TRBJ1-3; size: NA; D: NA; DNA: TGTGCCAGCCTTTTGGGGCGAGGAAACACCATATATTTT; CDR3: CASLLGRGNTIYF
V: TRBV19; J: TRBJ1-2; size: NA; D: NA; DNA: TGTGCCAGCACGGACAGCCACTATGGCTACACCTTC; CDR3: CASTDSHYGYTF
V: TRBV4-1; J: TRBJ1-5; size: NA; D: NA; DNA: TGCGCCAGCAGCCAAGAGGGGCCCGACGTTGAGCCCAATCAGCCCCAGCATTTT; CDR3: CASSQEGPDVEPNQPQHF
V: TRBV12-3/TRBV12-4; J: TRBJ1-4; size: NA; D: NA; DNA: TGTGCCAGCAGTTTTGAGGCGCAAAAACTGTTTTTT; CDR3: CASSFEAQKLFF
V: TRBV6-5; J: TRBJ2-7; size: NA; D: NA; DNA: TGTGCCAGCATGGACAGACACGAGCAGTACTTC; CDR3: CASMDRHEQYF
V: TRBV11-3; J: TRBJ2-1; size: NA; D: TRBD2; DNA: TGTGCCAGCAGCTTAGCGGGTTCGGGGGGGGCGAATGAGCAGTTCTTC; CDR3: CASSLAGSGGANEQFF
V: TRBV5-1; J: TRBJ1-1; size: NA; D: NA; DNA: TGCGCCAGCAGCTTGGCAGGGGAAGGTGAAGCTTTCTTT; CDR3: CASSLAGEGEAFF
V: TRBV18; J: TRBJ2-7; size: NA; D: TRBD1; DNA: TGTGCCAGCTCCCGGGGACAGCGGACCTACGAGCAGTACTTC; CDR3: CASSRGQRTYEQYF
V: TRBV30; J: TRBJ1-5; size: NA; D: NA; DNA: TGTGCCTGGAGCGACACGATCAATCAGCCCCAGCATTTT; CDR3: CAWSDTINQPQHF
V: TRBV7-2; J: TRBJ2-3; size: NA; D: TRBD2; DNA: TGTGCCAGCAGCTCCTCCCGCGCGGGGGGCTATACGCAGTATTTT; CDR3: CASSSSRAGGYTQYF
V: TRBV6-1; J: TRBJ2-1; size: NA; D: NA; DNA: TGTGCCAGCAGTGAGACTAGATTTAATGAGCAGTTCTTC; CDR3: CASSETRFNEQFF
V: TRBV2; J: TRBJ1-4; size: few; D: NA; DNA: TGTGCCAGCAGACCCAGGGGTTTTAATCGGTCGGTTGGTGAAAAACTGTTTTTT; CDR3: CASRPRGFNRSVGEKLFF
V: TRBV3-1/TRBV3-2; J: TRBJ2-1; size: once; D: TRBD2; DNA: TGTGCCAGCAGCCCGCCGCCGGGACTAGCGTCCTACAATGAGCAGTTCTTC; CDR3: CASSPPPGLASYNEQFF
V: TRBV11-2; J: TRBJ2-2; size: NA; D: TRBD2; DNA: TGTGCCAGCAGGAGCGGGGGGGCCCTCGGGGAGCTGTTTTTT; CDR3: CASRSGGALGELFF
V: TRBV19; J: TRBJ2-1; size: few; D: TRBD2; DNA: TGTGCCAGTAGTACAGGACTAGCGGGGGAGCAGTTCTTC; CDR3: CASSTGLAGEQFF
V: TRBV3-1/TRBV3-2; J: TRBJ2-1; size: NA; D: TRBD2; DNA: TGTGCCAGCAGCCTTGCGGGCGGGAGCGGGGTCTTC; CDR3: CASSLAGGSGVF
V: TRBV18; J: TRBJ2-7; size: NA; D: NA; DNA: TGTGCCAGCTCACCTGGCCAGGGCGCCTACGAGCAGTACTTC; CDR3: CASSPGQGAYEQYF